The 28 T cell receptor beta chains listed next were all sequenced from one sample in a study of Tregs in tolerant kidney transplant recipients (dated by TCRdb to the late 2010s). Their antigens remain unidentified. Library creation used the immunoSEQ multiplex PCR assay. TCRdb took this table from immuneACCESS and kept in-frame rearrangements with V and J called. Such tables lack part of the clones; where checked against another copy, unresolved V genes explain under half of the gap, and the rest is unexplained. This sample has approximately 30,000 clones in its table, and under 90% of those were observed once. The ten largest clones take up more than 2% of the sample. The specimen was Tregs from blood cultured with allogeneic cells. These TCRs come from a human donor in good health.

The V gene is TRBV5-6, the J gene TRBJ2-7, with D possibly being TRBD1 or TRBD2 (5 bases each). Trimming removed 3 bases from V and 5 bases from J, with 18 bases in between. Germline values: CDR1 SGHDT, CDR2 YYEEEE. The CDR3 sequence is 15 residues long. The CDR3 sequence is CASSWRSNLGDEQYF. The CDR3 DNA follows: TGTGCCAGCAGCTGGCGGTCAAACCTGGGGGACGAGCAGTACTTC.

The chain recombines TRBV7-2 with TRBJ2-3, with unresolved D. Germline V CDR1 and CDR2: SGHTA, FQGNSA. V was cut by 1 base and J by 7 bases, with 9 bases left in between. The CDR3 covers 13 residues. The CDR3 loop reads CASSLERRNTQYF. CDR3 DNA sequence: TGTGCCAGCAGCTTAGAGAGACGGAATACGCAGTATTTT.

The chain recombines TRBV6-9 with TRBJ1-3; D uncertain. The germline V and J ends were trimmed by 3 bases and 0 bases, with 9 bases remaining between them. The CDR3 has 15 amino acids. Germline CDR1 and CDR2: MNHGY and SVAAGI. The CDR3 nucleotides read TGTGCCAGCAGTTACTCGAGATTCTCTGGAAACACCATATATTTT. Amino acid sequence: CASSYSRFSGNTIYF.

The chain links TRBV5-1 to TRBJ2-2; TRBD2 is a possible D gene (6 bases). Germline assignment: CDR1 SGHRS and CDR2 YFSETQ. The ends were cut back, 4 bases at V and 4 bases at J, with 14 bases in the middle. The CDR3 spans 15 residues. As DNA, the CDR3 is TGCGCCAGCAGCGCCCGGGCCGGGAGCACCGGGGAGCTGTTTTTT. It is translated as CASSARAGSTGELFF.

The rearrangement uses TRBV29-1 and TRBJ2-7, with a possible D match to TRBD2 (8 bases). V lost 5 bases and J lost 7, with 21 bases in between. CDR3 length equals 14 residues. Per the germline V gene, CDR1 is SQVTM and CDR2 is ANQGSEA. The CDR3 DNA sequence: TGCAGCGTTCGGGACAGACTGGGCGGGGGGGAGCAGTACTTC. Protein sequence: CSVRDRLGGGEQYF.

The chain uses TRBV7-3 and TRBJ1-1; D remains unclear. Trimming shortened V by 7 bases and J by 0 bases, and 9 bases separated the two germline ends. This CDR3 has 13 residues. Germline V gene data show CDR1 as SGHTA and CDR2 as FQGTGA. The CDR3 sequence is CASTWALNTEAFF. CDR3 nucleotide sequence: TGTGCCAGCACCTGGGCACTGAACACTGAAGCTTTCTTT.

This chain uses TRBV7-9 with TRBJ2-7; a weak D match, TRBD1 (6 bases). CDR1 and CDR2 (germline): SEHNR, FQNEAQ (reference sequence). This CDR3 is 16 amino acids long. The ends were cut back, 1 base at V and 1 base at J, with 14 bases in the middle. CDR3 nucleotide sequence: TGTGCCAGCAGCTTAGGCACAGGGCCCCATTCCTACGAGCAGTACTTC. This sequence encodes CASSLGTGPHSYEQYF.

The chain uses TRBV30 and TRBJ1-6, with D unresolved. The CDR3 spans 13 residues. CDR1 is GTSNPN and CDR2 is SVGIG in the germline V gene (reference sequence). V was trimmed by 6 bases and J by 8 bases, leaving 14 bases between them. Here the CDR3 reads CACLRTPYSPLHF. DNA of the CDR3: TGTGCCTGCCTAAGGACGCCGTATTCACCCCTCCACTTT.

This rearrangement joins TRBV11-3 to TRBJ2-5, with D possibly TRBD1 on 6 matching bases. CDR3 size: 15 residues. CDR1 is SGHNT, CDR2 YENEEA, per germline. V was cut by 6 bases and J by 0 bases, with 14 bases left in between. CDR3 protein: CASRTGQHHQETQYF. In DNA form, the CDR3 reads TGTGCCAGCAGAACTGGACAGCACCACCAAGAGACCCAGTACTTC.

In DNA form, the CDR3 reads TGCGCCAGCAGCTTGGCCTACGGTACCGGGGAGCTGTTTTTT. It is translated as CASSLAYGTGELFF. The V gene is TRBV5-1, the J gene TRBJ2-2; D unresolved. V lost 0 bases to trimming and J lost 5 bases, with 8 bases between them. The CDR3 extends over 14 amino acids. Germline-derived CDR1 and CDR2 are SGHRS and YFSETQ.

For the CDR3, the DNA is TGTGCCAGCACCCGGACAGGCATGGCCGGGGAGCTGTTTTTT. Translated, it gives CASTRTGMAGELFF. The gene calls are TRBV27 and TRBJ2-2; 7 positions match TRBD1. Germline V gene lookup returns CDR1 MNHEY and CDR2 SMNVEV (reference sequence). The CDR3 length is 14 residues. The trim removed 7 bases at V and 6 bases at J, leaving 8 bases unmatched.

V is TRBV6-6 and J is TRBJ2-7, with D maybe TRBD1 (6 bases). The germline V gene has CDR1 MNHNY and CDR2 SVGAGI (reference sequence). The CDR3 spans 13 residues. The ends were cut back, 5 bases at V and 1 base at J, with 9 bases in the middle. This CDR3 is CASSRDTSYEQYF. CDR3 nucleotide sequence: TGTGCCAGCAGTAGGGACACTTCCTACGAGCAGTACTTC.

The chain is built from TRBV7-2 and TRBJ1-2; D not certain. V lost 5 bases and J lost 3, with 13 bases in between. In germline, CDR1 is SGHTA, CDR2 FQGNSA. This CDR3 comprises 14 residues. The CDR3 protein is CASSPTWGDYGYTF. The CDR3, as DNA: TGTGCCAGCAGCCCAACGTGGGGTGACTATGGCTACACCTTC.

The chain carries TRBV7-9 and TRBJ2-5; D ambiguous. Germline CDR1 and CDR2: SEHNR and FQNEAQ (reference sequence). CDR3 length: 14 amino acids. V was cut by 5 bases and J by 5 bases, with 15 bases left in between. The CDR3 region is CASSVGSGWETQYF. CDR3 coding DNA: TGTGCCAGCAGCGTAGGATCGGGTTGGGAGACCCAGTACTTC.

V and J are TRBV20-1 and TRBJ1-1; D is possibly TRBD1 (5 bases). V lost 3 bases and J 7 bases, leaving 9 bases between the germline ends. There are 11 residues in the CDR3. Germline V lookup: CDR1 DFQATT, CDR2 SNEGSKA (reference sequence). The CDR3 region is CSARRDLEAFF. CDR3 sequence (DNA): TGCAGTGCTAGGAGGGACCTTGAAGCTTTCTTT.

This rearrangement joins TRBV6-6 to TRBJ2-6, with D perhaps TRBD1 (5 bases). The germline gives CDR1 MNHNY, CDR2 SVGAGI (reference sequence). CDR3 length: 13 residues. Trimming cost V 9 bases and J 8 bases, with 14 bases left between them. The CDR3 reads CASGRQGSNVLTF. CDR3 bases: TGTGCCAGTGGGCGGCAGGGCTCCAACGTCCTGACTTTC.

The V and J genes are TRBV5-1 and TRBJ2-7; no clear D gene. The CDR3 totals 16 residues. Germline CDR1 and CDR2: SGHRS and YFSETQ. V was shortened by 4 bases and J by 3 bases, with 20 bases between the two germline ends. The CDR3 sequence: CASSRRTTLTHYEQYF. The CDR3 DNA is TGCGCCAGCAGCCGGAGAACTACGCTGACCCACTACGAGCAGTACTTC.

About this clone: A junction boundary mismatches the germline segment, possibly from a read error. The chain employs TRBV7-2 and TRBJ2-7; maybe TRBD2 (5 bases). The germline gives CDR1 SGHTA, CDR2 FQGNSA. CDR3 length: 13 amino acids. Written as DNA, the CDR3 is TGTGCCAGCAGCTTAGGCCTAGCTGGAGAGTTAAACTTC. Amino acid sequence: CASSLGLAGELNF.

V usage is TRBV5-4 and J usage is TRBJ2-3; the D gene could be TRBD1 or TRBD2 (7 bases each). This CDR3 has 17 amino acids. From germline, CDR1 is SGHNT and CDR2 YYREEE (reference sequence). Trimming took off 4 bases at V and 1 base at J, with 19 bases between the two ends. The CDR3 protein is CASSPGGQLVRTDTQYF. The CDR3 coding sequence is TGTGCCAGCAGCCCGGGGGGACAGCTAGTTCGCACAGATACGCAGTATTTT.

This rearrangement joins TRBV29-1 to TRBJ1-1; D gene ambiguous. Germline-derived CDR1 and CDR2 are SQVTM and ANQGSEA. Trimming shortened V by 4 bases and J by 0 bases, and 3 bases separated the two germline ends. This CDR3 contains 11 residues. CDR3 sequence reads: CSVGLNTEAFF. DNA of the CDR3: TGCAGCGTTGGCCTGAACACTGAAGCTTTCTTT. Full variable domain (outside the CDR3, taken from reference TRBV29-1 and TRBJ1-1): SAVISQKPSRDICQRGTSLTIQCQVDSQVTMMFWYRQQPGQSLTLIATANQGSEATYESGFVIDKFPISRPNLTFSTLTVSNMSPEDSSIYLCSVGLNTEAFFGQGTRLTVV.

The V call is TRBV7-9, the J call TRBJ2-7; TRBD2 matches 8 bases. Germline lookup yields CDR1 SEHNR and CDR2 FQNEAQ (reference sequence). Germline trimming cut 5 bases from V and 0 bases from J; bases unmatched to any gene: 3. The CDR3 is 14 residues long. The CDR3 region is CASSPSGLSYEQYF. The CDR3, as DNA: TGTGCCAGCAGCCCTAGCGGGCTCTCCTACGAGCAGTACTTC.

The chain links TRBV5-1 to TRBJ1-1; no firm D call. The CDR3 contains 16 residues. The germline V gene encodes CDR1 SGHRS and CDR2 YFSETQ. Trimming took 5 bases from V and 1 from J, leaving 18 bases between them. The CDR3: CASRRVVTAENTEAFF. The CDR3 DNA reads as TGCGCCAGCAGGAGGGTCGTTACAGCTGAGAACACTGAAGCTTTCTTT.

J is TRBJ1-6 and V is TRBV4-1, with unresolved D. The CDR3 extends over 13 amino acids. From germline, CDR1 is MGHRA and CDR2 YSYEKL. Trimming removed 3 bases from V and 10 bases from J, with 10 bases in between. The CDR3 coding sequence is TGCGCCAGCAGCCACCCGGCCGCATCACCCCTCCACTTT. Amino acids: CASSHPAASPLHF.

The sample holds one count of this clone. The chain is built from TRBV6-6 and TRBJ2-7; TRBD1 matches 8 bases. Germline trimming cut 6 bases from V and 2 bases from J; bases unmatched to any gene: 6. CDR3 length: 14 amino acids. Germline-derived CDR1 and CDR2 are MNHNY and SVGAGI (reference sequence). This CDR3 reads CASSYRQGPYEQYF. The CDR3 DNA reads TGTGCCAGCAGCTACAGACAGGGGCCCTACGAGCAGTACTTC.

The chain is built from TRBV9 and TRBJ2-7, with a possible D match to TRBD2 (6 bases). This CDR3 comprises 16 residues. With 4 bases removed from V and 0 bases from J, the gap between germline ends came to 17 bases. The germline gives CDR1 SGDLS, CDR2 YYNGEE. This CDR3 reads CASSKGGTASSYEQYF. The CDR3 DNA reads TGTGCCAGCAGCAAAGGAGGGACGGCGAGCTCCTACGAGCAGTACTTC.

The J gene is TRBJ1-1, the V gene TRBV2; D is possibly TRBD1 (6 bases). The CDR3 sequence is 13 residues long. Looked up from germline, CDR1 is SNHLY and CDR2 is FYNNEI. The V end lost 6 bases, the J end lost 7 bases, and 15 bases lay between the germline ends. The CDR3 DNA reads TGTGCCAGCAGGAGGACCAGGGGAAGTGAAGCTTTCTTT. It translates to CASRRTRGSEAFF.

The chain combines TRBV27 with TRBJ2-1; TRBD2 is a possible D gene (6 bases). V shed 5 bases and J shed 5 bases, with 13 bases lying between them. There are 14 residues in the CDR3. Germline V gene sequence: CDR1 MNHEY, CDR2 SMNVEV (reference sequence). The CDR3 nucleotides are TGTGCCAGCAGTCCCCCCGGGACTCACAATGAGCAGTTCTTC. Protein product: CASSPPGTHNEQFF.

V is TRBV18 and J is TRBJ1-2; D call uncertain. V was shortened by 6 bases and J by 8 bases, with 19 bases between the two germline ends. The V gene's germline CDR1 is KGHSH and CDR2 LQKENI. The CDR3 contains 14 residues. The CDR3 here is CASSVLGRLGGYTF. The CDR3 nucleotides are TGTGCCAGCTCGGTGCTAGGGAGATTGGGCGGCTACACCTTC.